These 12 T cell receptor beta chains originate from one sample sequenced in a study of human thymus T cells. Here immunoSEQ multiplex PCR was the method, and the copy in TCRdb shows in-frame clones only, minus some. The sample has some 130,000 clones, about 95% seen once. Resections were taken during corrective heart surgery, and the thymus tissue came from these. Sequencing was performed on thymus tissue. These receptors all stem from a boy in the first two years of life with a congenital heart defect but otherwise immunologically healthy.

The sample holds one count of this clone. The chain is built from TRBV18 and TRBJ1-5; the D gene is possibly TRBD1 (6 bases). V gave up 6 bases and J gave up 7 bases, with 10 bases separating them. The length of the CDR3 is 12 residues. CDR1 is KGHSH, CDR2 LQKENI, per germline. The CDR3 DNA reads TGTGCCAGCTCGAGGGGGGACCAGCCCCAGCATTTT. This gives the protein CASSRGDQPQHF.

The chain carries TRBV19 and TRBJ2-1, with D perhaps given as TRBD1 or TRBD2 (5 bases each). CDR1 is LNHDA, CDR2 SQIVND, per germline (reference sequence). CDR3 length: 15 residues. The V end was cut by 2 bases, the J end by 10 bases, with 18 bases between. The CDR3 coding sequence is TGTGCCAGTAGTATATACCCTTTATTGGGGGAAGAGCAGTTCTTC. Translation: CASSIYPLLGEEQFF.

The chain carries TRBV9 and TRBJ1-5; no clear D. V lost 0 bases and J lost 2, with 9 bases in between. The germline V gene encodes CDR1 SGDLS and CDR2 YYNGEE. The CDR3 length is 15 residues. The CDR3 region has the DNA TGTGCCAGCAGCGTAGGGGGAACGGGCAATCAGCCCCAGCATTTT. It translates to CASSVGGTGNQPQHF.

The chain combines TRBV10-3 with TRBJ2-7; D is possibly TRBD2 (5 bases). The germline CDR1 and CDR2 sequences are ENHRY and SYGVKD. The CDR3 spans 12 residues. V shed 4 bases and J shed 2 bases, with 6 bases lying between them. This chain's CDR3 is CAISGTPYEQYF. CDR3 sequence (DNA): TGTGCCATCAGTGGGACTCCCTACGAGCAGTACTTC.

The chain is built from TRBV9 and TRBJ2-7, with 10 bases lining up with TRBD2. Trimming at V came to 4 bases and at J to 2 bases, leaving 6 bases not matched to a gene. CDR3 length: 15 residues. Germline V gene lookup returns CDR1 SGDLS and CDR2 YYNGEE. The CDR3 region has the DNA TGTGCCAGCAGCCGTGGACTAGCGGAGACCTACGAGCAGTACTTC. It specifies CASSRGLAETYEQYF.

V gene TRBV6-6 combines with J gene TRBJ2-7; no clear D gene. The V gene lost 4 bases and the J gene lost 1 base, with 8 bases spanning the gap. Germline lookup yields CDR1 MNHNY and CDR2 SVGAGI (reference sequence). This CDR3 region has 13 residues. The CDR3 nucleotides are TGTGCCAGCAGTTCGTCCATATCCTACGAGCAGTACTTC. Protein sequence: CASSSSISYEQYF.

The chain recombines TRBV14 with TRBJ2-7, with D perhaps TRBD1 or TRBD2 (5 bases each). The CDR3 has 13 residues. The germline V gene encodes CDR1 SGHDN and CDR2 FVKESK. The germline V and J ends were trimmed by 0 bases and 5 bases, with 8 bases remaining between them. The CDR3 reads CASSQERGDEQYF. The CDR3 nucleotides read TGTGCCAGCAGCCAAGAGAGGGGCGACGAGCAGTACTTC.

The chain is built from TRBV6-1 and TRBJ2-7; D not resolved. The length of the CDR3 is 11 residues. Germline V gene data show CDR1 as MNHNS and CDR2 as SASEGT. The V end lost 5 bases, the J end lost 5 bases, and 7 bases lay between the germline ends. This CDR3 reads CASSPADEQYF. CDR3 nucleotides: TGTGCCAGCAGTCCAGCTGACGAGCAGTACTTC.

The rearrangement joins TRBV4-3 to TRBJ2-5; 7 bases are a match to TRBD2. The CDR3 consists of 19 residues. Losses at the gene ends were 5 bases for V and 3 bases for J; bases not matched to a gene: 21. Germline assignment: CDR1 LGHNA and CDR2 YSLEER. CDR3 sequence: CASSNGGPRGRGIEETQYF. The CDR3 nucleotides are TGCGCCAGCAGCAATGGGGGTCCGCGAGGGCGGGGGATCGAAGAGACCCAGTACTTC.

This chain connects TRBV5-1 to TRBJ2-7; 9 nucleotides line up with TRBD1. CDR1 SGHRS and CDR2 YFSETQ come from the germline V gene. V trimming: 9 bases; J trimming: 4 bases; junction bases outside the gene matches: 8. The CDR3 is 13 residues long. The CDR3 DNA reads as TGCGCCAACCCGGACAGGGGTGCTTACGAGCAGTACTTC. It translates to CANPDRGAYEQYF.

The chain is built from TRBV4-1 and TRBJ1-5; 9 bases line up with TRBD1. The germline V gene has CDR1 MGHRA and CDR2 YSYEKL. The CDR3 has 18 residues. V shed 1 base and J 2 bases; nucleotides not matched to a gene: 9. The CDR3 loop is CASSQGTGAVLGNQPQHF. For the CDR3, the DNA is TGCGCCAGCAGCCAAGGGACAGGGGCTGTCTTGGGCAATCAGCCCCAGCATTTT.

The genes are TRBV2 and TRBJ2-7, with 14 bases aligning to TRBD2. The ends lost 6 bases at V and 4 bases at J; junction bases unmatched: 2. Germline V gives CDR1 SNHLY, CDR2 FYNNEI. The CDR3 sequence is 14 residues long. The chain's CDR3 is CASRGTSGGYEQYF. The CDR3 DNA is TGTGCCAGCAGAGGGACTAGCGGGGGATACGAGCAGTACTTC.